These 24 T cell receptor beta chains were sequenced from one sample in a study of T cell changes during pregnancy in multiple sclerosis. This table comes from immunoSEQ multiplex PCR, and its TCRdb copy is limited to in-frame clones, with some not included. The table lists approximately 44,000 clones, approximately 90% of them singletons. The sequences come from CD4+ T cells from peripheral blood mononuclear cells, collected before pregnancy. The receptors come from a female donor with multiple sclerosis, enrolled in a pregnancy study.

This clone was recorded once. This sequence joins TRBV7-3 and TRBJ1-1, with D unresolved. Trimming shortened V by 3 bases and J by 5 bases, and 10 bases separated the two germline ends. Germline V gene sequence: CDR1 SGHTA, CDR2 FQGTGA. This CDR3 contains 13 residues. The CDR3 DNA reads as TGTGCCAGCAGCTTTCACAGAAGGACTGAAGCTTTCTTT. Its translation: CASSFHRRTEAFF.

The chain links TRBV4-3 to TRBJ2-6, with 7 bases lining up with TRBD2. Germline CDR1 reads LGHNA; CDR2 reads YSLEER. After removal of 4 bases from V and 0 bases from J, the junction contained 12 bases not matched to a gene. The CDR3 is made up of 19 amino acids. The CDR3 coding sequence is TGCGCCAGCAGCCCCTCTCGGGTAGCGGGTTACTCTGGGGCCAACGTCCTGACTTTC. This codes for CASSPSRVAGYSGANVLTF.

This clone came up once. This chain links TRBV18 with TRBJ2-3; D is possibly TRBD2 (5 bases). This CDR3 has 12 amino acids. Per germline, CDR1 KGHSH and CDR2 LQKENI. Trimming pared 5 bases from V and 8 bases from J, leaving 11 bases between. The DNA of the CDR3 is TGTGCCAGCTCAAAGACTGGAGGTACGCAGTATTTT. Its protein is CASSKTGGTQYF.

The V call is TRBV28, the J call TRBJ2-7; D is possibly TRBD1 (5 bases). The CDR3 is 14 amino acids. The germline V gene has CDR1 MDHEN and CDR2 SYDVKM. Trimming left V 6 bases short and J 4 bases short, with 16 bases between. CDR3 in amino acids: CASRTQGQGYEQYF. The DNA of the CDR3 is TGTGCCAGCAGGACCCAAGGGCAGGGTTACGAGCAGTACTTC.

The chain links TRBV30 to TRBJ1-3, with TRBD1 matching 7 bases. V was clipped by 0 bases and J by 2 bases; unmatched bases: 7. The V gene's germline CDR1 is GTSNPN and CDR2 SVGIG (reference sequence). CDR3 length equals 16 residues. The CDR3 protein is CAWSVWSRGTGNTIYF. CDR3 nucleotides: TGTGCCTGGAGTGTATGGAGCAGGGGGACTGGAAACACCATATATTTT. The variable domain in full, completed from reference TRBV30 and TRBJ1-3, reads SQTIHQWPATLVQPVGSPLSLECTVEGTSNPNLYWYRQAAGRGLQLLFYSVGIGQISSEVPQNLSASRPQDRQFILSSKKLLLSDSGFYLCAWSVWSRGTGNTIYFGEGSWLTVV.

The CDR3 DNA sequence: TGTGCCAGCTTACCCTCGGGGGGGAATACCGGGGAGCTGTTTTTT. It encodes CASLPSGGNTGELFF. The chain links TRBV6-5 to TRBJ2-2; 8 bases match TRBD2. The CDR3 contains 15 residues. V lost 8 bases, J lost 5 bases, and 10 bases stayed unmatched. The germline gives CDR1 MNHEY, CDR2 SVGAGI.

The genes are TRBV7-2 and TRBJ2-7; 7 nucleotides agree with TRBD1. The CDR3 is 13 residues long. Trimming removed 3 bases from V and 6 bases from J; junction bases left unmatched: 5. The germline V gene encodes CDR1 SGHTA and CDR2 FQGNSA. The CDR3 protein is CASSFDRVGEQYF. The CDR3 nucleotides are TGTGCCAGCAGCTTCGACAGGGTCGGCGAGCAGTACTTC. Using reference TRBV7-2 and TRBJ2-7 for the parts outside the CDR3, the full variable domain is GAGVSQSPSNKVTEKGKDVELRCDPISGHTALYWYRQSLGQGLEFLIYFQGNSAPDKSGLPSDRFSAERTGGSVSTLTIQRTQQEDSAVYLCASSFDRVGEQYFGPGTRLTVT.

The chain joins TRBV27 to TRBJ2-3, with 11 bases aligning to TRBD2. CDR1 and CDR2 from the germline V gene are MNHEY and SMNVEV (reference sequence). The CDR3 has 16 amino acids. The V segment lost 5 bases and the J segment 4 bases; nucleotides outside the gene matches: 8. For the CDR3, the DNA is TGTGCCAGCAGTCGACTAGCGGGAAAAAACGCAGATACGCAGTATTTT. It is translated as CASSRLAGKNADTQYF.

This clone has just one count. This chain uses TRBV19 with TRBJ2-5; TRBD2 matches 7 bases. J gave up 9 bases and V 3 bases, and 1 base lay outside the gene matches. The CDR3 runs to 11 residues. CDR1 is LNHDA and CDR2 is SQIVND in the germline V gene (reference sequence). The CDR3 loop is CASSMGGAQYF. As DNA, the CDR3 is TGTGCCAGTAGTATGGGGGGGGCCCAGTACTTC.

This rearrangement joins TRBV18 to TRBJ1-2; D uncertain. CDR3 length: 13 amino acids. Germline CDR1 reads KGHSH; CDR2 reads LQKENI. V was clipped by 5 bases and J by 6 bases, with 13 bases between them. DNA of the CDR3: TGTGCCAGCTCATATCTAGTCAGCGATGGCTACACCTTC. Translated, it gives CASSYLVSDGYTF. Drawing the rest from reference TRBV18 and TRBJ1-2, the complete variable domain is NAGVMQNPRHLVRRRGQEARLRCSPMKGHSHVYWYRQLPEEGLKFMVYLQKENIIDESGMPKERFSAEFPKEGPSILRIQQVVRGDSAAYFCASSYLVSDGYTFGSGTRLTVV.

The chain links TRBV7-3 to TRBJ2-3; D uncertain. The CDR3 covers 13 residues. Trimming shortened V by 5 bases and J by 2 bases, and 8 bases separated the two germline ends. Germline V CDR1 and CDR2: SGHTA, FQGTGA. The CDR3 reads CASSPLYTDTQYF. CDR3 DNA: TGTGCCAGCAGCCCACTTTACACAGATACGCAGTATTTT.

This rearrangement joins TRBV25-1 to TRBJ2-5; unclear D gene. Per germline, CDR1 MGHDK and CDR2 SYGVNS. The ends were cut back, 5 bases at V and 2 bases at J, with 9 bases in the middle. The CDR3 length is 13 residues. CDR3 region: CASSSLPQETQYF. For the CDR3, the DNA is TGTGCCAGCAGTTCTCTCCCGCAAGAGACCCAGTACTTC. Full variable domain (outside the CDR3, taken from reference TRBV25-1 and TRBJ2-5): EADIYQTPRYLVIGTGKKITLECSQTMGHDKMYWYQQDPGMELHLIHYSYGVNSTEKGDLSSESTVSRIRTEHFPLTLESARPSHTSQYLCASSSLPQETQYFGPGTRLLVL.

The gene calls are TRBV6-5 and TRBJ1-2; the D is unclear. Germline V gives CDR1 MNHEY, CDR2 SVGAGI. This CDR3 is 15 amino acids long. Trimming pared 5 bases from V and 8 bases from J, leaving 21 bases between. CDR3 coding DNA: TGTGCCAGCAGTGCAGGTTCGCCCCAAGGGAGCGGCTACACCTTC. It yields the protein CASSAGSPQGSGYTF.

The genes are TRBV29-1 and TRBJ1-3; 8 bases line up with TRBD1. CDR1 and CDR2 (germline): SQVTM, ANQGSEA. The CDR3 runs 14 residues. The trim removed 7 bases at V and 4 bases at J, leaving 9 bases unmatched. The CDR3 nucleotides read TGCAGCGCTGATACAGGGGGAATAGGAAACACCATATATTTT. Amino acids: CSADTGGIGNTIYF.

CDR3: CASSLVQGVGNEQFF. The CDR3 nucleotides are TGTGCCAGCAGCTTAGTTCAGGGGGTCGGCAATGAGCAGTTCTTC. The chain combines TRBV7-3 with TRBJ2-1; 7 positions agree with TRBD1. Germline values: CDR1 SGHTA, CDR2 FQGTGA. V lost 2 bases and J lost 6; bases outside the gene matches: 7. The CDR3 length is 15 residues. Full variable domain (outside the CDR3, taken from reference TRBV7-3 and TRBJ2-1): GAGVSQTPSNKVTEKGKYVELRCDPISGHTALYWYRQSLGQGPEFLIYFQGTGAADDSGLPNDRFFAVRPEGSVSTLKIQRTERGDSAVYLCASSLVQGVGNEQFFGPGTRLTVL.

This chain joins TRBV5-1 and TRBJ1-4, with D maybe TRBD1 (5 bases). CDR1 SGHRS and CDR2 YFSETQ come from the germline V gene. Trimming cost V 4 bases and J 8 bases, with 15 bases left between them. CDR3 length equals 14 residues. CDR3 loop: CASSPGLIKEKLFF. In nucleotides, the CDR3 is TGCGCCAGCAGCCCGGGACTGATAAAGGAAAAACTGTTTTTT.

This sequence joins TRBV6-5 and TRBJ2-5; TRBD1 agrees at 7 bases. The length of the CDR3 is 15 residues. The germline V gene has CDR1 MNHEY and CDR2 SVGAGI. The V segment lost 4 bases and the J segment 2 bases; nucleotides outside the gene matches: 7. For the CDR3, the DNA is TGTGCCAGCAGTTTCACGGGACAGTTGCAAGAGACCCAGTACTTC. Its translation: CASSFTGQLQETQYF.

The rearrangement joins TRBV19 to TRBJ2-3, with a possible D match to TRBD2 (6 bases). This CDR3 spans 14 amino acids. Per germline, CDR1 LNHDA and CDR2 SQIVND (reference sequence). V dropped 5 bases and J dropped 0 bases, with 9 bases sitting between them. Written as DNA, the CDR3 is TGTGCCAGTAGTCCCAGCGGGAGCACAGATACGCAGTATTTT. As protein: CASSPSGSTDTQYF. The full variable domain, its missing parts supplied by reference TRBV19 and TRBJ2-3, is DGGITQSPKYLFRKEGQNVTLSCEQNLNHDAMYWYRQDPGQGLRLIYYSQIVNDFQKGDIAEGYSVSREKKESFPLTVTSAQKNPTAFYLCASSPSGSTDTQYFGPGTRLTVL.

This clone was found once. The CDR3 here is CASSWGTGYSGNTIYF. For the CDR3, the DNA is TGTGCCAGCAGCTGGGGTACAGGATACTCTGGAAACACCATATATTTT. The chain carries TRBV28 and TRBJ1-3, with D perhaps matching TRBD1 (5 bases). CDR1 MDHEN and CDR2 SYDVKM come from the germline V gene. V was cut by 6 bases and J by 0 bases, with 15 bases left in between. The CDR3 length is 16 residues.

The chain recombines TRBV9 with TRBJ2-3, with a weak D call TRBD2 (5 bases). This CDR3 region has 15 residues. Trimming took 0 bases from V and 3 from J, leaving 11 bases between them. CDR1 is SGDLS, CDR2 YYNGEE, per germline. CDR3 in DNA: TGTGCCAGCAGCGTAGTCGGGGAATGGACAGATACGCAGTATTTT. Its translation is CASSVVGEWTDTQYF.

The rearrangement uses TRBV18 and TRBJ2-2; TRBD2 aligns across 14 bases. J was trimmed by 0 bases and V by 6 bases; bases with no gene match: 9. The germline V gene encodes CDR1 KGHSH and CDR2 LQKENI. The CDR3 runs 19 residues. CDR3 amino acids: CASSRTGLAGGSNTGELFF. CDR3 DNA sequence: TGTGCCAGCTCTAGAACCGGACTAGCGGGGGGATCGAACACCGGGGAGCTGTTTTTT.

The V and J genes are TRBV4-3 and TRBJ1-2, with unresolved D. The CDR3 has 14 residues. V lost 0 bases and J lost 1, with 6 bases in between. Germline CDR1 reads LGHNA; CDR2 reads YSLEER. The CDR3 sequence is CASSQENSNYGYTF. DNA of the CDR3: TGCGCCAGCAGCCAAGAAAACAGTAACTATGGCTACACCTTC.

The CDR3 loop is CASNSQGGNQPQHF. The CDR3 DNA is TGTGCCAGCAACTCACAGGGGGGCAATCAGCCCCAGCATTTT. This chain connects TRBV19 to TRBJ1-5; 8 nucleotides match TRBD1. CDR1 and CDR2 from the germline V gene are LNHDA and SQIVND (reference sequence). Losses at the gene ends were 9 bases for V and 2 bases for J; bases not matched to a gene: 6. The CDR3 has 14 residues.

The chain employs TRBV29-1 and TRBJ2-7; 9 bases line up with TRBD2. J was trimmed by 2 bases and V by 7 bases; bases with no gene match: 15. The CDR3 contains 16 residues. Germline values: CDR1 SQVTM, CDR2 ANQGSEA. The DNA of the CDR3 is TGCAGCGCAGGCGGGCTAGCGGGAAGCGCCCCCTACGAGCAGTACTTC. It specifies CSAGGLAGSAPYEQYF.